The rows below give T cell receptor beta chains drawn from one sample of a study of blood T cell repertoires in COVID-19. The method was immunoSEQ multiplex PCR; TCRdb's version includes in-frame clones alone and lacks a portion of them. The sample records 300,000 to 400,000 clones, roughly 86% being singletons. Input material: peripheral blood. These receptors were collected from a woman aged 45-60 years who had recovered from COVID-19. Each CDR3 is given with its conserved first and last residue. D genes are given only for firm matches. The listing skips clone size in some rows; elsewhere it reads once, few, many or a size class.

CDR3nt: TGTGCCAGCAACTTATGGGGGGGCAGGGACGAGCAGTACTTC
CDR3aa: CASNLWGGRDEQYF
abundance: .
len: 14
d_gene: .
j_gene: TRBJ2-7
v_gene: TRBV5-5

CDR3nt: TGTGCCAGCAGCCAGGGTCGGTATCAGCCCCAGCATTTT
CDR3aa: CASSQGRYQPQHF
abundance: .
len: 13
d_gene: .
j_gene: TRBJ1-5
v_gene: TRBV11-1

CDR3nt: TGTGCTAGCAGCTTAGGACTAGCGGGAGTCAATGAGCAGTTCTTC
CDR3aa: CASSLGLAGVNEQFF
abundance: .
len: 15
d_gene: TRBD2
j_gene: TRBJ2-1
v_gene: TRBV7-7

CDR3nt: TGCGCCAGCAGCTTGGGGCTAGCGACAGATACGCAGTATTTT
CDR3aa: CASSLGLATDTQYF
abundance: .
len: 14
d_gene: .
j_gene: TRBJ2-3
v_gene: TRBV5-1

CDR3nt: TGTGCCAGTACTACGGGGGATTTCTATGGCTACACCTTC
CDR3aa: CASTTGDFYGYTF
abundance: few
len: 13
d_gene: .
j_gene: TRBJ1-2
v_gene: TRBV19

CDR3nt: TGCGCCAGCGCCACCGGGGGGGCCGCAGAGACCCAGTACTTC
CDR3aa: CASATGGAAETQYF
abundance: .
len: 14
d_gene: TRBD2
j_gene: TRBJ2-5
v_gene: TRBV5-1

CDR3nt: TGTGCCATCAGTTGGACTAGCGGGAGCCCAGATACGCAGTATTTT
CDR3aa: CAISWTSGSPDTQYF
abundance: .
len: 15
d_gene: TRBD2
j_gene: TRBJ2-3
v_gene: TRBV10-3

CDR3nt: TGCGCCAGCAGCCAAGGGGCCCTAGAGGGTTCACCCCTCCACTTT
CDR3aa: CASSQGALEGSPLHF
abundance: .
len: 15
d_gene: .
j_gene: TRBJ1-6
v_gene: TRBV4-3

CDR3nt: TGTGCCAGCAGCCCAGCATTTGGGGGCCATGAGCAGTTCTTC
CDR3aa: CASSPAFGGHEQFF
abundance: .
len: 14
d_gene: .
j_gene: TRBJ2-1
v_gene: TRBV7-3

CDR3nt: TGTGCCAGCCGAAGACAGGGACAGAGCACTAACACTGAAGCTTTCTTT
CDR3aa: CASRRQGQSTNTEAFF
abundance: .
len: 16
d_gene: TRBD1
j_gene: TRBJ1-1
v_gene: TRBV2

CDR3nt: TGTGCCAGCAGCCAAGTCCTAATGGAGACCCAGTACTTC
CDR3aa: CASSQVLMETQYF
abundance: few
len: 13
d_gene: .
j_gene: TRBJ2-5
v_gene: TRBV4-2

CDR3nt: TGCGCCAGCAGCTTCCGGGACACAGACAATGAGCAGTTCTTC
CDR3aa: CASSFRDTDNEQFF
abundance: once
len: 14
d_gene: .
j_gene: TRBJ2-1
v_gene: TRBV5-1

CDR3nt: TGTGCCAGCCAGGGGTTCTCCAAAAACATTCAGTACTTC
CDR3aa: CASQGFSKNIQYF
abundance: few
len: 13
d_gene: .
j_gene: TRBJ2-4
v_gene: TRBV5-6

CDR3nt: TGTGCCAGCAGTACGGTCACAGGGAATGAGCAGTTCTTC
CDR3aa: CASSTVTGNEQFF
abundance: .
len: 13
d_gene: .
j_gene: TRBJ2-1
v_gene: TRBV6-5

CDR3nt: TGTGCCAGCAGTCTAGCGGGAGCCGGCAATGAGCAGTTCTTC
CDR3aa: CASSLAGAGNEQFF
abundance: .
len: 14
d_gene: TRBD2
j_gene: TRBJ2-1
v_gene: TRBV27

CDR3nt: TGTGCCAGCAGCTTAGATCAGTTTTACGAGCAGTACTTC
CDR3aa: CASSLDQFYEQYF
abundance: .
len: 13
d_gene: .
j_gene: TRBJ2-7
v_gene: TRBV7-9

CDR3nt: TGCGCCAGCAGCCATCAACCCGGTCCCCAGGGCAATGAGCAGTTCTTC
CDR3aa: CASSHQPGPQGNEQFF
abundance: .
len: 16
d_gene: .
j_gene: TRBJ2-1
v_gene: TRBV4-1

CDR3nt: TGTGCCAGTCAGACAGGGAACACCGGGGAGCTGTTTTTT
CDR3aa: CASQTGNTGELFF
abundance: .
len: 13
d_gene: .
j_gene: TRBJ2-2
v_gene: TRBV28

CDR3nt: TGTGCCATCATGGCCAGCGGGAGCATAAATGAGCAGTTCTTC
CDR3aa: CAIMASGSINEQFF
abundance: once
len: 14
d_gene: TRBD2
j_gene: TRBJ2-1
v_gene: TRBV10-3

CDR3nt: TGCAGCGTTGAAAATACAGGGGCGAACACTGAAGCTTTCTTT
CDR3aa: CSVENTGANTEAFF
abundance: .
len: 14
d_gene: TRBD1
j_gene: TRBJ1-1
v_gene: TRBV29-1

CDR3nt: TGTGCCAGCAGCAACTCCTATGGCTACACCTTC
CDR3aa: CASSNSYGYTF
abundance: .
len: 11
d_gene: .
j_gene: TRBJ1-2
v_gene: TRBV6-2/TRBV6-3

CDR3nt: TGTGCCAGCTCAACGTTGCCGGGAGAAGAAGCTTTCTTT
CDR3aa: CASSTLPGEEAFF
abundance: .
len: 13
d_gene: .
j_gene: TRBJ1-1
v_gene: TRBV18

CDR3nt: TGTGCCAGCAGACCCCGGGGTAACAATGAGCAGTTCTTC
CDR3aa: CASRPRGNNEQFF
abundance: .
len: 13
d_gene: .
j_gene: TRBJ2-1
v_gene: TRBV6-5

CDR3nt: TGTGCCAGCAGGGTACAGGAAACCTACGAGCAGTACTTC
CDR3aa: CASRVQETYEQYF
abundance: .
len: 13
d_gene: .
j_gene: TRBJ2-7
v_gene: TRBV28

CDR3nt: TGCGCCAGCAGCTTGGCCCAGGGGATTAACTATGGCTACACCTTC
CDR3aa: CASSLAQGINYGYTF
abundance: .
len: 15
d_gene: .
j_gene: TRBJ1-2
v_gene: TRBV5-1

CDR3nt: TGCAGCGTAAGGACAGGGTATGGCTACACCTTC
CDR3aa: CSVRTGYGYTF
abundance: .
len: 11
d_gene: TRBD1
j_gene: TRBJ1-2
v_gene: TRBV29-1

CDR3nt: TGTGCCACCAACCACAGGGCCCAAGAGACCCAGTACTTC
CDR3aa: CATNHRAQETQYF
abundance: .
len: 13
d_gene: .
j_gene: TRBJ2-5
v_gene: TRBV24-1

CDR3nt: TGTGCCAGTGCGACTAGCGGGAGTTTGGTGGGGTACCAAGAGACCCAGTACTTC
CDR3aa: CASATSGSLVGYQETQYF
abundance: .
len: 18
d_gene: TRBD2
j_gene: TRBJ2-5
v_gene: TRBV18

CDR3nt: TGTGCCAGCAGCCGGAGACGAGCGGGACGTTACAATGAGCAGTTCTTC
CDR3aa: CASSRRRAGRYNEQFF
abundance: .
len: 16
d_gene: TRBD2
j_gene: TRBJ2-1
v_gene: TRBV3-1/TRBV3-2

CDR3nt: TGTGCCAGCAGCTTCAGTAGAATAGCGACCTACAATGAGCAGTTCTTC
CDR3aa: CASSFSRIATYNEQFF
abundance: .
len: 16
d_gene: .
j_gene: TRBJ2-1
v_gene: TRBV7-2

CDR3nt: TGTGCCAGCAGCTCTATTTCCGGGACTAGCGCACGAGAGCAGTTCTTC
CDR3aa: CASSSISGTSAREQFF
abundance: .
len: 16
d_gene: TRBD2
j_gene: TRBJ2-1
v_gene: TRBV11-2

CDR3nt: TGTGCCAGCAGCGCACCTAGAGTAAACACAGATACGCAGTATTTT
CDR3aa: CASSAPRVNTDTQYF
abundance: once
len: 15
d_gene: .
j_gene: TRBJ2-3
v_gene: TRBV2

CDR3nt: TGTGCCAGCAGTTTTAAAGGGAGCTCCTACGAGCAGTACTTC
CDR3aa: CASSFKGSSYEQYF
abundance: .
len: 14
d_gene: .
j_gene: TRBJ2-7
v_gene: TRBV28

CDR3nt: TGTGCCAGCAGCCCCCGGACTAGCGGGACATACGAGCAGTACTTC
CDR3aa: CASSPRTSGTYEQYF
abundance: .
len: 15
d_gene: TRBD2
j_gene: TRBJ2-7
v_gene: TRBV7-2

CDR3nt: TGCGCCAGCAGCCGGGCCAGGGGCTGGCGAGAGACCCAGTACTTC
CDR3aa: CASSRARGWRETQYF
abundance: .
len: 15
d_gene: .
j_gene: TRBJ2-5
v_gene: TRBV4-3

CDR3nt: TGTGCCAGCAGTCGCTTATGGGACAGGAACACTGAAGCTTTCTTT
CDR3aa: CASSRLWDRNTEAFF
abundance: .
len: 15
d_gene: TRBD1
j_gene: TRBJ1-1
v_gene: TRBV27

CDR3nt: TGTGCCAGCAGCTTTTGGACAGAAAACACTGAAGCTTTCTTT
CDR3aa: CASSFWTENTEAFF
abundance: .
len: 14
d_gene: .
j_gene: TRBJ1-1
v_gene: TRBV7-9

CDR3nt: TGCAGCGTTGTCAGGACATCTGGCTACACCTTC
CDR3aa: CSVVRTSGYTF
abundance: .
len: 11
d_gene: .
j_gene: TRBJ1-2
v_gene: TRBV29-1

CDR3nt: TGTGCCATCAGTGAAGGAGTAAACTCTGGAAACACCATATATTTT
CDR3aa: CAISEGVNSGNTIYF
abundance: .
len: 15
d_gene: .
j_gene: TRBJ1-3
v_gene: TRBV10-3